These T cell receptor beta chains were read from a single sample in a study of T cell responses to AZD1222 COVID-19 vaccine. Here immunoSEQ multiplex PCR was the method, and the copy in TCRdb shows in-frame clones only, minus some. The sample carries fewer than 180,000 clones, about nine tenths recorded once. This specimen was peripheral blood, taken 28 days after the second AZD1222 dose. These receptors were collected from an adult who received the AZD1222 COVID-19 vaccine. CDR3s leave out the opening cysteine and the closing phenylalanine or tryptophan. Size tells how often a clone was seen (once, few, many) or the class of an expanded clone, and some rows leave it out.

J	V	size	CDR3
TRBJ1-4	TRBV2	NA	ASRSREKLF
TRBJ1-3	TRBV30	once	AWSKGGRGNTIY
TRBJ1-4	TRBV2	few	ASRTGQHEKLF
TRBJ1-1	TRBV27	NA	ASSRAGSTEAF
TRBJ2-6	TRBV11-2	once	ASRPGYTGANVLT
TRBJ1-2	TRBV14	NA	ASSQDPRRGGKGYGYT
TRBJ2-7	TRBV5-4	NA	ASSLTSGSYEQY
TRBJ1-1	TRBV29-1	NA	SVDRVGGNTEAF
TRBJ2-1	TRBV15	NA	ATSRPGQGSREQF
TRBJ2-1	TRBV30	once	AWSAGLAGGYEQF
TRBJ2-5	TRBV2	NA	ASSLGGAEETQY
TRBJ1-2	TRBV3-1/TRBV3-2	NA	ASSQSTGALHHYGYT
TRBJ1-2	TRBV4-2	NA	ASSQVSSVQDYGYT
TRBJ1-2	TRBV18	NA	ASSPPDRGRGYT
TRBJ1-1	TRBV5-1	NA	ASRPTGGTEAF
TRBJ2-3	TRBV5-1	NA	ASSPEATDTQY
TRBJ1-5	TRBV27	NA	ASSPDYKGNQPQH
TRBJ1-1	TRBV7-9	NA	ASSRMNTEAF
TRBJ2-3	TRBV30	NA	AWSGGQQLNTDTQY
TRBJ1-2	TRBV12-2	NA	ASRLITNRGREDYGYT
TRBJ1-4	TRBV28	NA	ASSPGQGLRNEKLF
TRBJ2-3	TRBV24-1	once	ATSQADTQY
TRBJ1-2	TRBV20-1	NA	SASVDSPLYGYT
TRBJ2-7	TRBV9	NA	ASSPGTSGYEQY
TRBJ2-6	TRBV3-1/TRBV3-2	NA	ASSLRTGRSGANVLT
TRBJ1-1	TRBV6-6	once	ASSSATDNTEAF
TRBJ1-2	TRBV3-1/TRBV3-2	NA	ASSQFVESNYGYT
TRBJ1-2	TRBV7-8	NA	ASSLAQGGGYGYT
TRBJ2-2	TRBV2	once	ASSLFGREGTGELF
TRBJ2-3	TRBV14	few	ASSRGGTSGTDTQY
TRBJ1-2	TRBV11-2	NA	ASSSDSPYGYT
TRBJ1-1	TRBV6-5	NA	ASSYRQGNTEAF
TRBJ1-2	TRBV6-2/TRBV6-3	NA	ASSYLGATYGYT
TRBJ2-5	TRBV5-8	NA	ASSSHPGEETQY
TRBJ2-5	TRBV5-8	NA	ASSLRLAGFETQY
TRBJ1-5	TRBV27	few	ASSLGQGGNQPQH
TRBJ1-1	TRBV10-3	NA	ATSVQGRTEAF
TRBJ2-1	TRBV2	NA	ASSSLSGNSYNEQF
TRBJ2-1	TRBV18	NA	ASSLGAGSYNEQF
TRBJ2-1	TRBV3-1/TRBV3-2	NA	ASSQGTRTYNEQF
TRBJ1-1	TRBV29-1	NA	SVKPGDTEAF
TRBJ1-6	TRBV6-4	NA	ASSDSTIGNSPLH
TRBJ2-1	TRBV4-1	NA	ASSQGRTSGVYNEQF
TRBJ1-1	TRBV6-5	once	ASSSQVGSTEAF
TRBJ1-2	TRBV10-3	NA	AIRDVSAEGYT
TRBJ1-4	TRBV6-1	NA	ASSEDRPPFEKLF
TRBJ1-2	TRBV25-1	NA	ASSEKKARFGYT
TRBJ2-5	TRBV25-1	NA	ASSPGGKETQY
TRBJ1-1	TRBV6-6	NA	ASSYPGQANTEAF
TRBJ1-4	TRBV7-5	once	VRSPKTGGAFVEKLF
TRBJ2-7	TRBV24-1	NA	ATRSGTGFEEQY
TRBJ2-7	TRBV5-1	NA	ASSPDSLSYEQY
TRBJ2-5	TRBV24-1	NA	ATSEGQGGPQETQY
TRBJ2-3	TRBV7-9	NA	ASSLGTGAGDTQY